This T cell receptor (beta chain) was sequenced for a study of cytomegalovirus exposure and HLA in healthy donors. General study points: It was likely that a cluster of highly shared sequence variants was a sequencing artifact. In a later analysis, the majority of CMV-associated beta chains seemingly showed HLA restriction. Common viral pathogens seemed to be connected with several of the most significant clusters, according to a later analysis.

CDR1 and CDR2 from the germline V gene are SGDLS and YYNGEE. This CDR3 spans 15 amino acids. V dropped 0 bases and J dropped 6 bases, with 16 bases sitting between them. For this clone: What it binds is not known.

The PCR made use of 60 Vbeta and 13 Jbeta primers. Clones were read by immunoSEQ multiplex PCR, and TCRdb kept only the in-frame ones, dropping some. The sample includes 110,000 to 150,000 clones. The material sequenced was PBMCs. This chain connects TRBV9 to TRBJ2-7; D is perhaps TRBD1 (5 bases). The origin of this receptor is a male donor in good health and CMV-seronegative. The CDR3 DNA reads TGTGCCAGCAGCGTAGGAGGTCAGGGTGTCGGCGAGCAGTACTTC. Translation gives CASSVGGQGVGEQYF. Full variable domain (rest looked up from reference TRBV9 and TRBJ2-7): DSGVTQTPKHLITATGQRVTLRCSPRSGDLSVYWYQQSLDQGLQFLIQYYNGEERAKGNILERFSAQQFPDLHSELNLSSLELGDSALYFCASSVGGQGVGEQYFGPGTRLTVT.